The 23 T cell receptor beta chains in this list originate from one sample, sequenced in a study of T cell repertoires in cytomegalovirus infection. TCRdb re-derived calls from the reads in MiXCR, one entry per CDR3 protein. Seen here are 740,000 or so distinct CDR3 sequences, under 40% observed once, and the top ten hold under 3%. Sequencing was carried out using PBMCs. The receptors derive from a human donor in good health (CMV status not recorded). Some clones in this sample may be carry-over from other donors' samples.

Only a few counts were recorded for this clonotype. The rearrangement links TRBV6-1 to TRBJ1-2, with 8 bases aligning to TRBD1. The CDR3 totals 16 residues. Germline lookup yields CDR1 MNHNS and CDR2 SASEGT. Germline trimming cut 3 bases from V and 4 bases from J; bases unmatched to any gene: 10. The CDR3 region is CASSENRGVFGYGYTF. The CDR3 DNA is TGTGCCAGCAGTGAGAACAGGGGGGTCTTCGGCTATGGCTACACCTTC.

This clonotype was counted only a few times. The chain carries TRBV10-3 and TRBJ2-7; TRBD1 might be the D (5 bases). The CDR3 is 15 residues long. V was clipped by 2 bases and J by 2 bases, with 13 bases between them. Germline V gene lookup returns CDR1 ENHRY and CDR2 SYGVKD. The DNA of the CDR3 is TGTGCCATCAGTGAGCTTCAGGGTGTTGCCTACGAGCAGTACTTC. It encodes CAISELQGVAYEQYF.

The chain carries TRBV12-3 or TRBV12-4 and TRBJ2-7, with TRBD1 identical over 7 bases. After removal of 4 bases from V and 5 bases from J, the junction contained 5 bases not matched to a gene. This CDR3 spans 13 amino acids. The CDR3 protein is CASSSGTAHEQYF. CDR3 in DNA: TGTGCCAGCAGTTCTGGGACAGCCCACGAGCAGTACTTC.

CDR3 amino acids: CASSASPGLAGGRTDTQYF. The CDR3 DNA is TGTGCCAGCAGTGCGTCTCCGGGACTAGCGGGAGGGCGGACAGATACGCAGTATTTT. The rearrangement links TRBV28 to TRBJ2-3; TRBD2 agrees at 16 bases. V gave up 5 bases and J gave up 3 bases; unmatched junction bases: 11. CDR3 size: 19 residues. Germline CDR1 and CDR2: MDHEN and SYDVKM.

The chain uses TRBV5-1 and TRBJ2-3, with 8 bases that match TRBD1. The CDR3 contains 15 residues. In germline, CDR1 is SGHRS, CDR2 YFSETQ. V gave up 5 bases and J gave up 2 bases; unmatched junction bases: 7. CDR3 loop: CASSYRTGLTDTQYF. For the CDR3, the DNA is TGCGCCAGCAGTTACCGGACAGGGCTCACAGATACGCAGTATTTT.

DNA of the CDR3: TGTGCCAGCAGTTTTACGCCCCCACAGCAGTTCTTC. Its translation: CASSFTPPQQFF. The V call is TRBV28, the J call TRBJ2-1; D remains ambiguous. Germline loops: CDR1 MDHEN, CDR2 SYDVKM. The CDR3 extends over 12 amino acids. V dropped 3 bases and J dropped 11 bases, with 11 bases sitting between them.

This chain uses TRBV7-6 with TRBJ2-1; D might be TRBD1 (6 bases). With 3 bases removed from V and 14 bases from J, the gap between germline ends came to 17 bases. This CDR3 is built from 13 residues. CDR1 is SGHVS, CDR2 FNYEAQ, per germline. CDR3 amino acids: CASSLILQGREFF. CDR3 in DNA: TGTGCCAGCAGCTTGATATTACAGGGTCGGGAGTTCTTC. The full variable domain, its missing parts supplied by reference TRBV7-6 and TRBJ2-1, is GAGVSQSPRYKVTKRGQDVALRCDPISGHVSLYWYRQALGQGPEFLTYFNYEAQQDKSGLPNDRFSAERPEGSISTLTIQRTEQRDSAMYRCASSLILQGREFFGPGTRLTVL.

The gene calls are TRBV7-9 and TRBJ2-7, with 10 bases that match TRBD1. Germline CDR1 and CDR2: SEHNR and FQNEAQ (reference sequence). The CDR3 consists of 14 residues. V dropped 5 bases and J dropped 6; count of bases not matched to a gene: 7. CDR3 DNA: TGTGCCAGCAGCAGTACGGGACAGGGGATCGAGCAGTACTTC. This gives the protein CASSSTGQGIEQYF.

As for this clonotype: A clone one base away is much larger, so this may be a read error. The conserved phenylalanine or tryptophan is not found at the CDR3 terminus, so this likely reflects a read error. The chain combines TRBV7-2 with TRBJ2-4; 8 nucleotides match TRBD1. CDR1 is SGHTA and CDR2 is FQGNSA in the germline V gene. Losses at the gene ends were 1 base for V and 0 bases for J; bases not matched to a gene: 5. The CDR3 spans 17 residues. CDR3 sequence (DNA): TGTGCCAGCAGCTTAGGGACAGGGTCAACAGCCAAAAACATTCAGTACTTA. This encodes CASSLGTGSTAKNIQYL.

The V gene is TRBV15, the J gene TRBJ1-5; 9 positions agree with TRBD1. CDR1 LNHNV and CDR2 YYDKDF come from the germline V gene (reference sequence). V was pared by 7 bases and J by 3 bases, with 7 bases of the junction left unmatched. The CDR3 covers 15 residues. The CDR3 nucleotides are TGTGCCACCACCGGGACAGGGCCATTCAATCAGCCCCAGCATTTT. The encoded protein is CATTGTGPFNQPQHF.

CDR3 DNA sequence: TGTGCCAGCAGCTTGGGAAAAGGGGCGCAAGTCGGTACGCAGTATTTT. It codes for CASSLGKGAQVGTQYF. The chain recombines TRBV7-3 with TRBJ2-3; D perhaps matches TRBD1 (5 bases). CDR1 SGHTA and CDR2 FQGTGA come from the germline V gene. V gave up 3 bases and J gave up 8 bases, with 21 bases separating them. The CDR3 covers 16 residues.

This chain uses TRBV5-1 with TRBJ2-4, with 7 bases that match TRBD1. Germline V gives CDR1 SGHRS, CDR2 YFSETQ. The CDR3 is made up of 15 amino acids. V lost 0 bases, J lost 9 bases, and 9 bases stayed unmatched. The CDR3 region has the DNA TGCGCCAGCAGCTTGGCAGGGGGAACCCCGGCCATTCAGTACTTC. It translates to CASSLAGGTPAIQYF.

The J gene is TRBJ2-5, the V gene TRBV5-4; unclear D gene. Germline CDR1 and CDR2: SGHNT and YYREEE (reference sequence). Trimming took 2 bases from V and 5 from J, leaving 13 bases between them. The CDR3 is made up of 14 amino acids. The CDR3 coding sequence is TGTGCCAGCAGCTTAGTGGGAAAGTGGGAGACCCAGTACTTC. Translation gives CASSLVGKWETQYF.

There are a few counts of this clonotype. The chain has TRBV18 and TRBJ1-2; 9 bases are a match to TRBD1. V gave up 3 bases and J gave up 6 bases; unmatched junction bases: 5. The germline CDR1 and CDR2 sequences are KGHSH and LQKENI. The CDR3 has 14 residues. CDR3 region: CASSPRDRADGYTF. CDR3 coding DNA: TGTGCCAGCTCACCTAGGGACAGGGCCGATGGCTACACCTTC.

The J gene is TRBJ2-3, the V gene TRBV25-1; unclear D gene. In germline, CDR1 is MGHDK, CDR2 SYGVNS. The CDR3 has 14 amino acids. With 1 base removed from V and 3 bases from J, the gap between germline ends came to 8 bases. The CDR3 DNA sequence: TGTGCCAGCAGTGAATCGAAGGGAACAGATACGCAGTATTTT. This gives the protein CASSESKGTDTQYF.

This chain links TRBV9 with TRBJ2-1, with D maybe TRBD1 (6 bases). The length of the CDR3 is 15 residues. Trimming took off 3 bases at V and 7 bases at J, with 17 bases between the two ends. The germline V gene encodes CDR1 SGDLS and CDR2 YYNGEE. In DNA form, the CDR3 reads TGTGCCAGCAGCGGAGGACAGAGGTTAAGGAATGAGCAGTTCTTC. Translated, it gives CASSGGQRLRNEQFF. Full variable domain (rest looked up from reference TRBV9 and TRBJ2-1): DSGVTQTPKHLITATGQRVTLRCSPRSGDLSVYWYQQSLDQGLQFLIQYYNGEERAKGNILERFSAQQFPDLHSELNLSSLELGDSALYFCASSGGQRLRNEQFFGPGTRLTVL.

This clonotype appeared a single time. The rearrangement joins TRBV9 to TRBJ2-1; 9 nucleotides align to TRBD2. This CDR3 has 18 residues. Trimming at V came to 3 bases and at J to 5 bases, leaving 15 bases not matched to a gene. Germline V gene sequence: CDR1 SGDLS, CDR2 YYNGEE. The CDR3 is CASSAPRASGDGDNEQFF. CDR3 bases: TGTGCCAGCAGCGCCCCTCGGGCTAGCGGGGATGGGGACAATGAGCAGTTCTTC.

This clonotype was counted between two and nine times. The V and J genes are TRBV7-3 and TRBJ2-1; 14 positions agree with TRBD2. The CDR3 is 19 amino acids. Germline V gene lookup returns CDR1 SGHTA and CDR2 FQGTGA. After removal of 0 bases from V and 0 bases from J, the junction contained 4 bases not matched to a gene. CDR3 DNA sequence: TGTGCCAGCAGCTTAACAGGGACTAGCGGGGGCTACTCCTACAATGAGCAGTTCTTC. It codes for CASSLTGTSGGYSYNEQFF.

The rearrangement joins TRBV6-1 to TRBJ2-2; 8 bases map to TRBD1. CDR3 length: 15 amino acids. The germline V gene has CDR1 MNHNS and CDR2 SASEGT. V lost 7 bases, J lost 4 bases, and 8 bases stayed unmatched. In DNA, the CDR3 is TGTGCCAGCAACCAGGGGGCCGTCGGCACCGGGGAGCTGTTTTTT. It specifies CASNQGAVGTGELFF.

This clonotype was counted ten times or more. The genes are TRBV7-2 and TRBJ2-7; D not certain. Germline loops: CDR1 SGHTA, CDR2 FQGNSA. This CDR3 comprises 14 residues. V was trimmed by 5 bases and J by 0 bases, leaving 11 bases between them. In DNA form, the CDR3 reads TGTGCCAGCAGCCCCCCTACTGTCTCCTACGAGCAGTACTTC. This sequence encodes CASSPPTVSYEQYF.

This clonotype was counted many times. This sequence joins TRBV28 and TRBJ2-7, with 10 positions matching TRBD1. CDR1 is MDHEN, CDR2 SYDVKM, per germline. Unmatched junction bases numbered 16, after V lost 7 bases and J lost 1 base. CDR3 length: 18 residues. CDR3 nucleotides: TGTGCCAGCACCCAAGGAAGTTTGGGACAGGGGTCTTCCTACGAGCAGTACTTC. It encodes CASTQGSLGQGSSYEQYF. Filled out from reference TRBV28 and TRBJ2-7, the complete variable domain reads DVKVTQSSRYLVKRTGEKVFLECVQDMDHENMFWYRQDPGLGLRLIYFSYDVKMKEKGDIPEGYSVSREKKERFSLILESASTNQTSMYLCASTQGSLGQGSSYEQYFGPGTRLTVT.

This clonotype was observed a few times. The rearrangement joins TRBV4-1 to TRBJ1-1; no firm D call. Germline V gives CDR1 MGHRA, CDR2 YSYEKL. Trimming took off 7 bases at V and 1 base at J, with 13 bases between the two ends. The CDR3 spans 14 residues. The CDR3 coding sequence is TGCGCCAGCACCTCGACACGTGAGAACACTGAAGCTTTCTTT. Encoded protein: CASTSTRENTEAFF.

This clonotype was observed a few times. The V gene is TRBV7-9, the J gene TRBJ1-5; D call uncertain. Germline V gene lookup returns CDR1 SEHNR and CDR2 FQNEAQ (reference sequence). This CDR3 comprises 17 residues. Deletions cut 5 bases from V and 2 bases from J, with 19 bases between. The CDR3 loop reads CASSNLRTDDGNQPQHF. The CDR3 coding sequence is TGTGCCAGCAGCAACCTTAGGACCGACGACGGCAATCAGCCCCAGCATTTT.